This T cell receptor (beta chain) was recorded in a study of blood T cell repertoires in COVID-19. Across the study: Material from acute and convalescent COVID-19 was sourced from the United States, Italy and Spain. From T cells, B-cell-depleted T cells, or PBMCs came the material, which was cDNA or gDNA.

In the original analysis: Amplification of reference gene primers provided the estimated nucleated cell counts. Sequencing used immunoSEQ multiplex PCR; TCRdb keeps in-frame clones, though not all of them. V and J calls and clone size are given by that table; D and trimming were obtained from the DNA. The data show 100,000 to 150,000 clones, more than 60% seen once. Per the germline V gene, CDR1 is SGHDT and CDR2 is YYEEEE. CDR3 length: 15 residues. J lost 3 bases, V lost 3 bases, and 3 bases had no gene match. The sequenced sample was peripheral blood. The source is a woman in her 70s with acute or convalescent COVID-19. The chain has TRBV5-6 and TRBJ2-2; 9 bases line up with TRBD1. The CDR3 reads CASSSDRGYTGELFF. CDR3 in DNA: TGTGCCAGCAGCTCGGACAGGGGATACACCGGGGAGCTGTTTTTT.